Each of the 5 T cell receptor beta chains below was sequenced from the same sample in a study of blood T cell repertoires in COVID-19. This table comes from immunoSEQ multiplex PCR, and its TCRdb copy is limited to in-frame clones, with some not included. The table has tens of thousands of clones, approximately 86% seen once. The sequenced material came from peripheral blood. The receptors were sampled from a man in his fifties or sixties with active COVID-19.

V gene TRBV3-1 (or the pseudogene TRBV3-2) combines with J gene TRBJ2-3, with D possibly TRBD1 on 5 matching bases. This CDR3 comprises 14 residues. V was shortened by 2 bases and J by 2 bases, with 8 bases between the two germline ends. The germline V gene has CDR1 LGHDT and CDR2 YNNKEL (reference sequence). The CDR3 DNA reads TGTGCCAGCAGCCAACCAGGGCACACAGATACGCAGTATTTT. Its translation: CASSQPGHTDTQYF.

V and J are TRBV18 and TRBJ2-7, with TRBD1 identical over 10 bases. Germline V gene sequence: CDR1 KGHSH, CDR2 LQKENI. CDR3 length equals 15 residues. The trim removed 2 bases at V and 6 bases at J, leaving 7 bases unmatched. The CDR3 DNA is TGTGCCAGCTCACCAGTAGCCGGGACAGGGGTCGAGCAGTACTTC. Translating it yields CASSPVAGTGVEQYF.

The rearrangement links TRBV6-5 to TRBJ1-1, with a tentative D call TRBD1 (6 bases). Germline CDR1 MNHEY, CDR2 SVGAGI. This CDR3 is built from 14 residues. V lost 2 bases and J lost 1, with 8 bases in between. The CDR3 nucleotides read TGTGCCAGCAGTTACCGGGGACAGAACACTGAAGCTTTCTTT. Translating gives CASSYRGQNTEAFF.

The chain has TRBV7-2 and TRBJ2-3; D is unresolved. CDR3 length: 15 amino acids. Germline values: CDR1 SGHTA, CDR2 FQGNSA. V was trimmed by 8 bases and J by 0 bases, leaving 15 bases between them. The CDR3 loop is CASAPSLVSTDTQYF. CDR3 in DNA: TGTGCCAGCGCCCCCTCCCTAGTGAGCACAGATACGCAGTATTTT. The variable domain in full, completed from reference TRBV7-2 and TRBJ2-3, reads GAGVSQSPSNKVTEKGKDVELRCDPISGHTALYWYRQSLGQGLEFLIYFQGNSAPDKSGLPSDRFSAERTGGSVSTLTIQRTQQEDSAVYLCASAPSLVSTDTQYFGPGTRLTVL.

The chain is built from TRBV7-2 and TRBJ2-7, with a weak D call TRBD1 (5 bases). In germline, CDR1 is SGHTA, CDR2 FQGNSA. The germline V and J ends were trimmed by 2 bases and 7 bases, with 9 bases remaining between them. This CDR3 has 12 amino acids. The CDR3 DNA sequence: TGTGCCAGCAGCTTACAGGGTATGGAGCAGTACTTC. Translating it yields CASSLQGMEQYF.